What follows describes a single T cell receptor beta chain. Its antigen is still unknown. Other DNA sequences in the sample encode the same CDR3. The V end lost 1 base, the J end lost 4 bases, and 4 bases lay between the germline ends. The germline gives CDR1 SNHLY, CDR2 FYNNEI. The CDR3 consists of 12 residues. The sample originates from a study of cytomegalovirus exposure and HLA in healthy donors. General study results and limits: Versus the approximately 670-donor mean, an Asian-associated ancestry cluster reportedly showed fewer N-insertions in a later analysis.

Both 60 Vbeta primers and 13 Jbeta primers went into the PCR. Measured with immunoSEQ multiplex PCR; TCRdb has only the in-frame clones, and not every one. The sample has approximately 85,000 clones; about 80% are singletons. The receptor was derived from a man aged 30 to 45 in good health and CMV-seronegative. The sequenced material came from PBMCs. V gene TRBV2 combines with J gene TRBJ1-2; D gene uncertain. This CDR3 reads CASSEGAYGYTF. CDR3 nucleotides: TGTGCCAGCAGTGAAGGGGCCTATGGCTACACCTTC.